This T cell receptor (beta chain) was sequenced in a study of cytomegalovirus exposure and HLA in healthy donors. Overall study context: Previous work identified roughly 120 million unique TCR beta sequences from some 170 million T cells.

A note on this clone: Antigen unknown.

Study findings and constraints: Later analysis indicated greater clonal expansion among HLA-associated TCR beta chains than among equally common other chains.

Whereas donors were nominally healthy upon sampling, unrecorded immune exposures were probable. There are 13 residues in the CDR3. Per germline, CDR1 SGHDN and CDR2 FVKESK. Germline trimming cut 8 bases from V and 7 bases from J; bases unmatched to any gene: 3. It was with 60 Vbeta and 13 Jbeta primers that the PCR ran. Repertoires were generated with immunoSEQ multiplex PCR, while TCRdb's copy carries only in-frame clones and drops some. The sample has more than 95,000 clones; over 9.5% are singletons. The sequence was obtained from a man aged 35 to 55 in good health and CMV-seropositive. Material for sequencing was PBMCs. J is TRBJ2-1 and V is TRBV14; 12 bases fit TRBD2. CDR3 coding DNA: TGTGCCAGCCGGACTAGCGGGGCTAATGAGCAGTTCTTC. Its protein is CASRTSGANEQFF.